Listed below are T cell receptor beta chains from one sample, sequenced in a study of T cells after yellow fever vaccination. TCRdb ran MiXCR on the 5' RACE reads and lists one entry per CDR3 protein. The data contain approximately 160,000 distinct CDR3 sequences, about 6.2% of them seen just once; the ten biggest clones take up roughly 3%. Source: CD4+ T cells sorted from PBMCs, taken on the day of the first yellow fever vaccination. The source of these receptors is a man in his late teens or twenties who received the YFV17D yellow fever vaccine. Each CDR3 is given with its conserved first and last residue. D genes are given only for firm matches. The size entry is marked missing in some rows and otherwise reads once, few, many or a size class.

d_gene: TRBD2; v_gene: TRBV7-7; j_gene: TRBJ2-3; abundance: many; CDR3aa: CASSSGWTSADTQYF; CDR3nt: TGTGCCAGCAGCTCCGGCTGGACTAGCGCAGATACGCAGTATTTT
d_gene: TRBD1; v_gene: TRBV24-1; j_gene: TRBJ2-3; abundance: many; CDR3aa: CATSDKGQGTSDTQYF; CDR3nt: TGTGCCACCAGTGACAAAGGACAGGGGACTTCAGATACGCAGTATTTT
d_gene: -; v_gene: TRBV27; j_gene: TRBJ2-7; abundance: few; CDR3aa: CASSSRGGYYEQYF; CDR3nt: TGTGCCAGCAGTTCTCGTGGGGGCTATTACGAGCAGTACTTC
d_gene: TRBD1; v_gene: TRBV5-8; j_gene: TRBJ2-3; abundance: few; CDR3aa: CASSLGTGGADTQYF; CDR3nt: TGTGCCAGCAGCTTGGGAACAGGGGGCGCAGATACGCAGTATTTT
d_gene: -; v_gene: TRBV20-1; j_gene: TRBJ2-7; abundance: many; CDR3aa: CSAGPITRRGEQYF; CDR3nt: TGCAGTGCTGGTCCAATTACAAGACGCGGCGAGCAGTACTTC
d_gene: TRBD1; v_gene: TRBV5-4; j_gene: TRBJ2-3; abundance: few; CDR3aa: CASSSIGTVRTDTQYF; CDR3nt: TGTGCCAGCAGCTCCATCGGGACAGTACGCACAGATACGCAGTATTTT
d_gene: -; v_gene: TRBV6-5; j_gene: TRBJ2-3; abundance: few; CDR3aa: CASSWGGLHTDTQYF; CDR3nt: TGTGCCAGCAGTTGGGGTGGCCTCCACACAGATACGCAGTATTTT
d_gene: -; v_gene: TRBV6-2/TRBV6-3; j_gene: TRBJ1-5; abundance: -; CDR3aa: CASSGQINQPQHF; CDR3nt: TGTGCCAGCAGCGGACAGATCAATCAGCCCCAGCATTTT
d_gene: -; v_gene: TRBV27; j_gene: TRBJ2-7; abundance: many; CDR3aa: CASSPSLTGDSPYEQYF; CDR3nt: TGTGCCAGCAGTCCGAGTCTAACAGGGGACTCTCCCTACGAGCAGTACTTC
d_gene: -; v_gene: TRBV20-1; j_gene: TRBJ2-7; abundance: many; CDR3aa: CSARGGSTDSYEQYF; CDR3nt: TGCAGTGCTAGAGGAGGGAGTACCGATTCCTACGAGCAGTACTTC
d_gene: TRBD2; v_gene: TRBV29-1; j_gene: TRBJ2-2; abundance: many; CDR3aa: CSASSGVAGVTGELFF; CDR3nt: TGCAGCGCCTCTTCAGGGGTAGCGGGGGTCACCGGGGAGCTGTTTTTT
d_gene: TRBD2; v_gene: TRBV20-1; j_gene: TRBJ2-5; abundance: few; CDR3aa: CSARKGLAGQETQYF; CDR3nt: TGCAGTGCTAGAAAGGGTCTAGCGGGGCAAGAGACCCAGTACTTC